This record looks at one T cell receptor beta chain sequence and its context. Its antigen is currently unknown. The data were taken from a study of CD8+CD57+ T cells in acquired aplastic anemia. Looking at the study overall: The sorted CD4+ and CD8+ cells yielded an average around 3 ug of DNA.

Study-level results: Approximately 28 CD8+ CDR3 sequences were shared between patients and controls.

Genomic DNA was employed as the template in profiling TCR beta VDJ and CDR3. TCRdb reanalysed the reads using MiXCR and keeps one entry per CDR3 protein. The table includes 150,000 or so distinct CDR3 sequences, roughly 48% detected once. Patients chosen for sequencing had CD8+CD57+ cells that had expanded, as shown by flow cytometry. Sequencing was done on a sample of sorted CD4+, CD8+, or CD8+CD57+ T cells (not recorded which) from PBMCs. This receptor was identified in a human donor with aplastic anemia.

CDR3 sequence: CAEDPLGEQYF. The CDR3 DNA reads TGTGCTGAGGACCCCCTCGGCGAGCAGTACTTC. The rearrangement links TRBV19 to TRBJ2-7; D unclear. The CDR3 sequence is 11 residues long. Germline V gene sequence: CDR1 LNHDA, CDR2 SQIVND (reference sequence).